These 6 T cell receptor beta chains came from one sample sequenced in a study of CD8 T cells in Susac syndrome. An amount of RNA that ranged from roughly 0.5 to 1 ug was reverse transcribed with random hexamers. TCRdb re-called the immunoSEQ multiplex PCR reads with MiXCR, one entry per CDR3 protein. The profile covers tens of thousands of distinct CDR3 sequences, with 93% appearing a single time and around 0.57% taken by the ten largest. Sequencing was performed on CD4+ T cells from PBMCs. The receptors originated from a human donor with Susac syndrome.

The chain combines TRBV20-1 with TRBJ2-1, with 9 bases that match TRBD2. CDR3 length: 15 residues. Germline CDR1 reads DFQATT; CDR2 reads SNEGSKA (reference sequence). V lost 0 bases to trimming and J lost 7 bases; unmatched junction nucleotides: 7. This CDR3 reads CSARDWVAGVNEQFF. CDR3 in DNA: TGCAGTGCTAGAGATTGGGTAGCGGGGGTTAATGAGCAGTTCTTC.

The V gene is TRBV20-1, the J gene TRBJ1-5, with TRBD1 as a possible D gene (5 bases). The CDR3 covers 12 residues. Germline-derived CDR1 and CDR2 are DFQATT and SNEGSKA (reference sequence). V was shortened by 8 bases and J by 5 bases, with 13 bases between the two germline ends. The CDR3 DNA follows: TGCAGTACGAAGGGGCTTCATCAGCCCCAGCATTTT. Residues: CSTKGLHQPQHF.

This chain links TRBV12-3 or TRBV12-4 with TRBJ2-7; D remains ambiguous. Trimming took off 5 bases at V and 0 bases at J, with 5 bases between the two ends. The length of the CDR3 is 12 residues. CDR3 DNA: TGTGCCAGCAGTACCAGCTCCTACGAGCAGTACTTC. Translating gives CASSTSSYEQYF.

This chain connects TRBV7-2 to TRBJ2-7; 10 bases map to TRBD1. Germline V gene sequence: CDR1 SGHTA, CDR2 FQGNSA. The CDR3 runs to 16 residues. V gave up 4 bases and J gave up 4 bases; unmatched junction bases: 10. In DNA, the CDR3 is TGTGCCAGCAGCTCCCGCCCGGGACAGGGGAGGTACGAGCAGTACTTC. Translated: CASSSRPGQGRYEQYF.

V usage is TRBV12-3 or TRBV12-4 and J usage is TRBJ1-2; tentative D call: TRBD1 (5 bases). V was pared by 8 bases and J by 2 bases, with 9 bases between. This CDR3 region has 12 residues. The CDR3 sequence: CASRPGNYGYTF. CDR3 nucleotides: TGTGCCAGCCGCCCAGGGAACTATGGCTACACCTTC.

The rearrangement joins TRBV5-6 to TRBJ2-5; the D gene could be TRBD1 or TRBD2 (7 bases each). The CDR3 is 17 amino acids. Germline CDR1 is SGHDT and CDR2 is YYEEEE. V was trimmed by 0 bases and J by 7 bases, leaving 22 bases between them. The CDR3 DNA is TGTGCCAGCAGCTTGGAGATGACAGGGAGGGGGTCCGGGACCCAGTACTTC. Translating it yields CASSLEMTGRGSGTQYF.